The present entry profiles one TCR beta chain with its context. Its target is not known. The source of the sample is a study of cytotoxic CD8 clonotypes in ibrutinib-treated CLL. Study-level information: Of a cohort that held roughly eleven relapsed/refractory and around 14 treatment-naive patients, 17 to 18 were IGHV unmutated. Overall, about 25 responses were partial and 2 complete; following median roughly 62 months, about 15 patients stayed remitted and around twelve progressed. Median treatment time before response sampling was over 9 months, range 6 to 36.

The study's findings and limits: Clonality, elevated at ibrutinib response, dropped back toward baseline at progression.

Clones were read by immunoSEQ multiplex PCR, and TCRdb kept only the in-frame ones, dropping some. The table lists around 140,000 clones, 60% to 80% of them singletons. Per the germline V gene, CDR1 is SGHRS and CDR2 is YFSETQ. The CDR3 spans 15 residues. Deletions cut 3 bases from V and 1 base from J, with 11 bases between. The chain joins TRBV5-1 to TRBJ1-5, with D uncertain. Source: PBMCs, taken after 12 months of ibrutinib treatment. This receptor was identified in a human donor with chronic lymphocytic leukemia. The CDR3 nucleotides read TGCGCCAGCAGCTCGGGAGTCTCAAGCAATCAGCCCCAGCATTTT. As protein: CASSSGVSSNQPQHF. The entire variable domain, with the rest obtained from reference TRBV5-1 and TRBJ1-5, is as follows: KAGVTQTPRYLIKTRGQQVTLSCSPISGHRSVSWYQQTPGQGLQFLFEYFSETQRNKGNFPGRFSGRQFSNSRSEMNVSTLELGDSALYLCASSSGVSSNQPQHFGDGTRLSIL.